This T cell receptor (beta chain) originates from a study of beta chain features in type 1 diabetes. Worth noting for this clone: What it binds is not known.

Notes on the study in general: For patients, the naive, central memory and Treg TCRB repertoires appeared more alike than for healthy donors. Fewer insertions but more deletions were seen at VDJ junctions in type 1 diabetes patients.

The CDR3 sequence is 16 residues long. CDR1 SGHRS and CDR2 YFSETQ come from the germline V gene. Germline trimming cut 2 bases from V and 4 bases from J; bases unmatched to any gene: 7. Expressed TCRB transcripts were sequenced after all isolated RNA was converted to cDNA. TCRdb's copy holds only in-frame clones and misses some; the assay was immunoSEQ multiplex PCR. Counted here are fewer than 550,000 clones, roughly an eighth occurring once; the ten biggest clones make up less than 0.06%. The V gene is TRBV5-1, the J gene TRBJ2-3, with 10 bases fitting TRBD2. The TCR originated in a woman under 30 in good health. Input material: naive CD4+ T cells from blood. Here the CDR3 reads CASSFSPSGSSDTQYF. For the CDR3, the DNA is TGCGCCAGCAGCTTCTCTCCTAGCGGGAGCTCAGATACGCAGTATTTT.